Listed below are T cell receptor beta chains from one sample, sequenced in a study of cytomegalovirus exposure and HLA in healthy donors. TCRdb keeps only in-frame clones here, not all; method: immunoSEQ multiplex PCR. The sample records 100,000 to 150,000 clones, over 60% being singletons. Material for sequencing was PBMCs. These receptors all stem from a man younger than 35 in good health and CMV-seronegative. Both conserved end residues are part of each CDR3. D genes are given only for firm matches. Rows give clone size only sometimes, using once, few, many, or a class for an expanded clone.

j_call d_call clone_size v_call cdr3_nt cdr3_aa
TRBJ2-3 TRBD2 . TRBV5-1 TGCGCCAGCAGCTTAAGCGGGAGGGCTGGAGATACGCAGTATTTT CASSLSGRAGDTQYF
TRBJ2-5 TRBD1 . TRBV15 TGTGCCACCAGCGCCTTCCGGGACAGGGGAGGGGAAGAGACCCAGTACTTC CATSAFRDRGGEETQYF
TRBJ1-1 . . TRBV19 TGTGCCAGTACCTATAGAGGGGGGGCGAGCCCTGAAGCTTTCTTT CASTYRGGASPEAFF
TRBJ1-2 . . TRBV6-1 TGTGCCAGCAGTGAAGCGCACGGGGTTCAATATGGCTACACCTTC CASSEAHGVQYGYTF
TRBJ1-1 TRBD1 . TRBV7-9 TGTGCCAGCAGCGACCGGGACAGGGGCAAAACTTTCTTT CASSDRDRGKTFF
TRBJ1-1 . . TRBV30 TGTGCCGGTCGTAACGGGTTGAACACTGAAGCTTTCTTT CAGRNGLNTEAFF
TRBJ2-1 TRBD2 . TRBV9 TGTGCCAGCAGCGTACTGCTAGCGGATAGTTACAATGAGCAGTTCTTC CASSVLLADSYNEQFF
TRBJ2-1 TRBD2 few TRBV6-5 TGTGCCAGCAGTTACACGGGACTAGCGGGAGGTAATGAGCAGTTCTTC CASSYTGLAGGNEQFF
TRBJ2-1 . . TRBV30 TGTGCCTGGAGTGTAATGGGAGACAATGAGCAGTTCTTC CAWSVMGDNEQFF
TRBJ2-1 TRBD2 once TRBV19 TGTGCCAGCTCGACGGGGGGAGGACTAGCGGGAGCTACCTACAATGAGCAGTTCTTC CASSTGGGLAGATYNEQFF
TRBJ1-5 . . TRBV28 TGTGCCAGTTGGGTGGCGGAACGCAATCAGCCCCAGCATTTT CASWVAERNQPQHF
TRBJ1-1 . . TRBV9 TGTGCCAGCAGCCCGCAGGATTTAGGAGAAGCTTTCTTT CASSPQDLGEAFF
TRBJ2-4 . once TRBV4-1 TGCGCCAGCAGCCACCTAGGGCAGGGTGGCAAAAACATTCAGTACTTC CASSHLGQGGKNIQYF
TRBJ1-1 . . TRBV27 TGTGCCAGCAGCACGAACCCTCGGACAGTAGCTCGAGCTTTCTTT CASSTNPRTVARAFF
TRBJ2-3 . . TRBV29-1 TGCAGCGTTCGTTCCGGGACAACCACAGATACGCAGTATTTT CSVRSGTTTDTQYF
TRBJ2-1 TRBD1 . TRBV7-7 TGTGCTAGCAGCAAGGCGGGACAGGGGAATGAGCAGTTCTTC CASSKAGQGNEQFF
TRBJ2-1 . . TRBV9 TGTGCCAGCAGCCCTCGACAGACCAATGAGCAGTTCTTC CASSPRQTNEQFF
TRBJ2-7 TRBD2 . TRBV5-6 TGTGCCAGCAGCCTGCTGGGGACTAGCGGGGTTCGGGGAGAGCAGTACTTC CASSLLGTSGVRGEQYF
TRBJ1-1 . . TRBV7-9 TGTGCCAGCAGCTTAGAACAGGCCGAAGGGGATTTCTTT CASSLEQAEGDFF
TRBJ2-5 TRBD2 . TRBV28 TGTGCCAGCAGTTTATGGCATGGCCTAGCGGGAGTTGGAGAGACCCAGTACTTC CASSLWHGLAGVGETQYF
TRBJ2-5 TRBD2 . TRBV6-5 TGTGCCAGCAGACTAGCGGGACGAGAGACCCAGTACTTC CASRLAGRETQYF
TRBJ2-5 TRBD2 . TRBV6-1 TGTGCCAGCAATCCTAGCGGACAAGAGACCCAGTACTTC CASNPSGQETQYF
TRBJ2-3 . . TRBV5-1 TGCGCCAGCAGCTCAACGGGACTCCTCACAGATACGCAGTATTTT CASSSTGLLTDTQYF
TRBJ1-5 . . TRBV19 TGTGCCAGTAGTATACAACAGAACAGGAATCAGCCCCAGCATTTT CASSIQQNRNQPQHF
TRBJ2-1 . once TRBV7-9 TGTGCCAGCAGCCATGACTGGAAGCAGTTCTTC CASSHDWKQFF
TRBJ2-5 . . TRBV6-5 TGTGCCAGCAGCGAGGGACTGCAAAAAGAGACCCAGTACTTC CASSEGLQKETQYF
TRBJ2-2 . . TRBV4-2 TGTGCCAGCAGCCAGGAAGGACTCACCGGGGAGCTGTTTTTT CASSQEGLTGELFF